The rows below give T cell receptor beta chains drawn from one sample of a study of blood T cell repertoires in COVID-19. Clones were sequenced by immunoSEQ multiplex PCR, and TCRdb holds only the in-frame ones, with some missing. The sample records 150,000 to 200,000 clones, roughly 82% being singletons. Sequencing used peripheral blood. Source of these receptors: a woman aged 35 to 49 with COVID-19, enrolled during active disease. The conserved cysteine and the conserved F or W are not part of the CDR3 here.

J gene | V gene | CDR3 protein
TRBJ2-7 | TRBV4-1 | ASSQGAGGPLEQY
TRBJ2-5 | TRBV14 | ASSQGLAETQY
TRBJ1-2 | TRBV10-1 | ASSEGPFYGYT
TRBJ1-3 | TRBV28 | ASSSPGSGGNTIY
TRBJ2-3 | TRBV30 | AWSVRDRADTQY
TRBJ1-1 | TRBV19 | ASSGFDSLNTEAF
TRBJ2-1 | TRBV9 | ASSVVEGGHNEQF
TRBJ1-2 | TRBV6-5 | ASRGLGSYYGYT
TRBJ1-6 | TRBV30 | AWKPGQDYSPLH
TRBJ2-6 | TRBV3-1/TRBV3-2 | ASSQEWVWTEGSSGANVLT
TRBJ2-1 | TRBV19 | ASTTLAGGVDEQF
TRBJ2-7 | TRBV14 | ASSQAPMKGLAGVRGRSYEQY
TRBJ2-7 | TRBV7-6 | ASSLEQGAGYEQY
TRBJ1-5 | TRBV3-1/TRBV3-2 | ASSRTGSNQPQH
TRBJ1-3 | TRBV10-3 | AISEQGGLSGNTIY
TRBJ1-5 | TRBV7-7 | ASSLAAGSKSALNQPQH
TRBJ2-7 | TRBV28 | ASEKGTSGRFRYEQY
TRBJ2-5 | TRBV7-3 | ASSLSGRETQY
TRBJ2-3 | TRBV7-3 | ASTRSGGSTDTQY
TRBJ1-2 | TRBV30 | AWSTPPSGGYT
TRBJ1-2 | TRBV2 | ASSEAGGLGTGSYGYT
TRBJ2-5 | TRBV12-3/TRBV12-4 | ASWDLAEETQY
TRBJ2-1 | TRBV7-7 | ASSLRLNNEQF
TRBJ2-1 | TRBV6-5 | ASSYSGTTDNEQF
TRBJ2-1 | TRBV3-1/TRBV3-2 | ASSTSQGRNEQF
TRBJ2-3 | TRBV5-6 | ASSPRGTSGNIHTQY
TRBJ2-1 | TRBV7-9 | ASSLAYSYWEQF
TRBJ2-3 | TRBV4-1 | ASSQDRIQY